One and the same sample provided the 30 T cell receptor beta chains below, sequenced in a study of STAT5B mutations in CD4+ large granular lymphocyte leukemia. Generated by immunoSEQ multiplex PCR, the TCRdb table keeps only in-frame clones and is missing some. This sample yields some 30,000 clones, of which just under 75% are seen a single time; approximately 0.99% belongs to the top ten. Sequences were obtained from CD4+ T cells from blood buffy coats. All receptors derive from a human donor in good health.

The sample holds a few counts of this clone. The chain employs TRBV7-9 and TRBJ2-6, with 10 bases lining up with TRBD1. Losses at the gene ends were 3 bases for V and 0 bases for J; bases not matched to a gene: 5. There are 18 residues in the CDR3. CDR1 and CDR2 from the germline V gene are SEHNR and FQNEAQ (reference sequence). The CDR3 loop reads CASSLFGTGDSGANVLTF. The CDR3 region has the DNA TGTGCCAGCAGCTTGTTCGGGACAGGGGACTCTGGGGCCAACGTCCTGACTTTC. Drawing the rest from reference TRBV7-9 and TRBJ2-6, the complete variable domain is DTGVSQNPRHKITKRGQNVTFRCDPISEHNRLYWYRQTLGQGPEFLTYFQNEAQLEKSRLLSDRFSAERPKGSFSTLEIQRTEQGDSAMYLCASSLFGTGDSGANVLTFGAGSRLTVL.

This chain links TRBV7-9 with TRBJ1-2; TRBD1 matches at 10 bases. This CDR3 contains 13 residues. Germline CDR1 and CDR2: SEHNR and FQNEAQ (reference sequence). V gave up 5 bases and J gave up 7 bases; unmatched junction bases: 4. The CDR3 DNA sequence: TGTGCCAGCAGCCGACAGGGGGCGGGTGGCTACACCTTC. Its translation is CASSRQGAGGYTF. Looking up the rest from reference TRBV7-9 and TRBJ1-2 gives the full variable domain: DTGVSQNPRHKITKRGQNVTFRCDPISEHNRLYWYRQTLGQGPEFLTYFQNEAQLEKSRLLSDRFSAERPKGSFSTLEIQRTEQGDSAMYLCASSRQGAGGYTFGSGTRLTVV.

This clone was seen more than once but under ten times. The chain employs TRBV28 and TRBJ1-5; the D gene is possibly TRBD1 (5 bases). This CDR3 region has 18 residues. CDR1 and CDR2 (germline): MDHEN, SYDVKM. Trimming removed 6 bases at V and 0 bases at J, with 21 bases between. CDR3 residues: CASRPGWDGVFSNQPQHF. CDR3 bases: TGTGCCAGCAGACCTGGGTGGGACGGGGTTTTTAGCAATCAGCCCCAGCATTTT.

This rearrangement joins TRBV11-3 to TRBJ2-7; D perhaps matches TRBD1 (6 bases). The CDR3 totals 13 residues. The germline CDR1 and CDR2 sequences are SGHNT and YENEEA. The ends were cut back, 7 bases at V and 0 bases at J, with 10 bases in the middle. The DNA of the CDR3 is TGTGCCAGCAAAGACAGGAGCTCCTACGAGCAGTACTTC. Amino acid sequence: CASKDRSSYEQYF.

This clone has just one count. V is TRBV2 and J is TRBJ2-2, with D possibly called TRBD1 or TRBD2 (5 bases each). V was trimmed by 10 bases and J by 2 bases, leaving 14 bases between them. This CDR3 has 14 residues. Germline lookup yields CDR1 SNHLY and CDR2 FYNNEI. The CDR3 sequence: CAIKRDGNTGELFF. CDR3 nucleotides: TGTGCCATCAAAAGGGACGGAAACACCGGGGAGCTGTTTTTT.

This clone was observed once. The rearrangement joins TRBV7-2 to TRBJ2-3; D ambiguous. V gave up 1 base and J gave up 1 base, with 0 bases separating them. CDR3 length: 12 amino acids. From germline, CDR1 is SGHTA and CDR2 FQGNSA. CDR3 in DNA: TGTGCCAGCAGCTTAGGCACAGATACGCAGTATTTT. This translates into CASSLGTDTQYF.

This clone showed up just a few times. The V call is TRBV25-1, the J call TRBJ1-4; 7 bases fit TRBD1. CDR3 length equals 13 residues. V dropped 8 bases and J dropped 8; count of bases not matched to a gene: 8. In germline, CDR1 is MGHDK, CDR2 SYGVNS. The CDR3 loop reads CASRQGYSEKLFF. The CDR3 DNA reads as TGTGCCAGCCGACAGGGCTATAGCGAAAAACTGTTTTTT.

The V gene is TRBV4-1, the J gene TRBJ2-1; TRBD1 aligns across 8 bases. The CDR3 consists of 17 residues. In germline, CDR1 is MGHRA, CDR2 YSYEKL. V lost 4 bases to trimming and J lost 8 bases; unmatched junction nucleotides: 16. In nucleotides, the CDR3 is TGCGCCAGCAGCCCGAATCTGGGCAGGGGGCGCGGGTATGAGCAGTTCTTC. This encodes CASSPNLGRGRGYEQFF.

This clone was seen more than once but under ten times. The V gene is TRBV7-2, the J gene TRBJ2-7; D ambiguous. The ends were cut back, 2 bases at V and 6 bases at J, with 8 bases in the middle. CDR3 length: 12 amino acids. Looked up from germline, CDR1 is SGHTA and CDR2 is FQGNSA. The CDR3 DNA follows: TGTGCCAGCAGCTTATGGGAACGCGAGCAGTACTTC. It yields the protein CASSLWEREQYF.

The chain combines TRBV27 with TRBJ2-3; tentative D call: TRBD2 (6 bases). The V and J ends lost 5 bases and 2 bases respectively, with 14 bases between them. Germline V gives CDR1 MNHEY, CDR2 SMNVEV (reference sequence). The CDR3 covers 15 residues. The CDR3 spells CASSPWDSNTDTQYF. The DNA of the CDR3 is TGTGCCAGCAGTCCCTGGGACTCCAACACAGATACGCAGTATTTT.

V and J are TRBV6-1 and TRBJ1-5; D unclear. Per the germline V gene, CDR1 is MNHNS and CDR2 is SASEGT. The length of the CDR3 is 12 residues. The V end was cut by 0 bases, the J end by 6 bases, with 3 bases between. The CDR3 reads CASSEASQPQHF. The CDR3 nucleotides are TGTGCCAGCAGTGAAGCAAGTCAGCCCCAGCATTTT.

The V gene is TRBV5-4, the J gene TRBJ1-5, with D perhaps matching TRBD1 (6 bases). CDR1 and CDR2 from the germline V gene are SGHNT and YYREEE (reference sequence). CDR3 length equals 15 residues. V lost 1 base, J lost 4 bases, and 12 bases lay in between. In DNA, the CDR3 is TGTGCCAGCAGCTTGTTCGGACAGTCTAATCAGCCCCAGCATTTT. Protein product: CASSLFGQSNQPQHF.

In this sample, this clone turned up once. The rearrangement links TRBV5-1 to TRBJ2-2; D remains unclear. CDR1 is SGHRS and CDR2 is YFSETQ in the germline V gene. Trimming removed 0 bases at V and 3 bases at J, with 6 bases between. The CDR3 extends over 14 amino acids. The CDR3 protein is CASSLGLDTGELFF. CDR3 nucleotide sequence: TGCGCCAGCAGCTTGGGTCTAGACACCGGGGAGCTGTTTTTT.

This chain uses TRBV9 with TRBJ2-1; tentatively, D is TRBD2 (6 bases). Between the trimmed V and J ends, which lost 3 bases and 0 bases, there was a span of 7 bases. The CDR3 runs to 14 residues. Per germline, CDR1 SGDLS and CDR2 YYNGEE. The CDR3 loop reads CASSGGLSYNEQFF. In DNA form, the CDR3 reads TGTGCCAGCAGCGGGGGACTCTCCTACAATGAGCAGTTCTTC.

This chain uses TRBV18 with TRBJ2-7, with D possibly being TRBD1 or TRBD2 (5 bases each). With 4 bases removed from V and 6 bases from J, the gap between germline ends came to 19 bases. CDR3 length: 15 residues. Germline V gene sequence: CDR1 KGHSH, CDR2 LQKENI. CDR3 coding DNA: TGTGCCAGCTCACACAATGGGGGTGAGATCGCCGAGCAGTACTTC. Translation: CASSHNGGEIAEQYF.

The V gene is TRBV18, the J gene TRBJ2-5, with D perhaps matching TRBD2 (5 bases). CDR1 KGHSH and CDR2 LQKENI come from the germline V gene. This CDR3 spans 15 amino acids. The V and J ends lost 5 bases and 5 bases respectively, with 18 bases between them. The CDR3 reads CASSSLIGVAETQYF. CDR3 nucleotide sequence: TGTGCCAGCTCATCCCTAATCGGGGTGGCGGAGACCCAGTACTTC.

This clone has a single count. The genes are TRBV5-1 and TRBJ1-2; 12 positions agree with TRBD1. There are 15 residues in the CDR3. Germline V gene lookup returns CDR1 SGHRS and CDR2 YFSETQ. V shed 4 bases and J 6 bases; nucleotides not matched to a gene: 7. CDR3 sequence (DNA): TGCGCCAGCAGCCCAACAGGGACAGGGGGCGATGGCTACACCTTC. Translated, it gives CASSPTGTGGDGYTF.

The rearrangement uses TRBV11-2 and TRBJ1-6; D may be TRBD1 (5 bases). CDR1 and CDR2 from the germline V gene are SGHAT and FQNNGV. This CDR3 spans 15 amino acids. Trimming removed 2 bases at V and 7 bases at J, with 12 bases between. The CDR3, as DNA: TGTGCCAGCAGCTTACCGGGACGGCTGAATTCACCCCTCCACTTT. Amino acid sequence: CASSLPGRLNSPLHF.

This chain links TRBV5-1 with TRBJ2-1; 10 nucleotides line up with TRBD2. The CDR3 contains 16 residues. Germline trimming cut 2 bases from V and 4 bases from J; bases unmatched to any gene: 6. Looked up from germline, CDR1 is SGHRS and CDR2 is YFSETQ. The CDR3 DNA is TGCGCCAGCAGCTTCCTGACTAGCGGGCTTTACAATGAGCAGTTCTTC. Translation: CASSFLTSGLYNEQFF.

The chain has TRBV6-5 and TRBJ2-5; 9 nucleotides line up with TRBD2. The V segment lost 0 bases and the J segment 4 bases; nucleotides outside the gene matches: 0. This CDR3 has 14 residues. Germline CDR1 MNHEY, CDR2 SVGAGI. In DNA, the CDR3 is TGTGCCAGCAGTTACTCGACTAGCGGAGAGACCCAGTACTTC. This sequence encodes CASSYSTSGETQYF.

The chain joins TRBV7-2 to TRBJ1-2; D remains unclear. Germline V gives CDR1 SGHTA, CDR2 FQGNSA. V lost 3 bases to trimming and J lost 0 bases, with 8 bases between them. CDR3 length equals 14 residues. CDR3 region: CASSFPGTNYGYTF. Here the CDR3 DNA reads TGTGCCAGCAGCTTCCCGGGCACTAACTATGGCTACACCTTC.

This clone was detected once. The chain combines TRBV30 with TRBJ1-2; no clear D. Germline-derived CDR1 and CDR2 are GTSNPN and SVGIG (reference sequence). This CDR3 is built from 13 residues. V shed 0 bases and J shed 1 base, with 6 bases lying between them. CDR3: CAWSVGLNYGYTF. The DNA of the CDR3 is TGTGCCTGGAGTGTAGGTCTTAACTATGGCTACACCTTC.

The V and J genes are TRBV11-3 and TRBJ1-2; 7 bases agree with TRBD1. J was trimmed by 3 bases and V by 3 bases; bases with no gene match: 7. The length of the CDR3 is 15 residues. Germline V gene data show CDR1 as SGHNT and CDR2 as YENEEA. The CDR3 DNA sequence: TGTGCCAGCAGCTTGGGACAGCGGCGTCACTATGGCTACACCTTC. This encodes CASSLGQRRHYGYTF. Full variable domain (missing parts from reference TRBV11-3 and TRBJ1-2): EAGVVQSPRYKIIEKKQPVAFWCNPISGHNTLYWYLQNLGQGPELLIRYENEEAVDDSQLPKDRFSAERLKGVDSTLKIQPAELGDSAVYLCASSLGQRRHYGYTFGSGTRLTVV.

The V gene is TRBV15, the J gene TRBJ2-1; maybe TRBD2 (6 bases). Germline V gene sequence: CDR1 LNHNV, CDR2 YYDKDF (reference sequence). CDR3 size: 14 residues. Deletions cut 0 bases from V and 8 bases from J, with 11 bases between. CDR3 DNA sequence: TGTGCCACCAGCAGAGATCCAGGGAGGCATGAGCAGTTCTTC. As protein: CATSRDPGRHEQFF. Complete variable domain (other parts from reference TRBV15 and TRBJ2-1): DAMVIQNPRYQVTQFGKPVTLSCSQTLNHNVMYWYQQKSSQAPKLLFHYYDKDFNNEADTPDNFQSRRPNTSFCFLDIRSPGLGDTAMYLCATSRDPGRHEQFFGPGTRLTVL.

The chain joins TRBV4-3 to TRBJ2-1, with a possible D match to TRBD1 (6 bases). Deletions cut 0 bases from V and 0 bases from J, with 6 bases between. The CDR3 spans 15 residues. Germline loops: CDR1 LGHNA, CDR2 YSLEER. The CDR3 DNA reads TGCGCCAGCAGCCAAGAGACAGGCTCCTACAATGAGCAGTTCTTC. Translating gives CASSQETGSYNEQFF.

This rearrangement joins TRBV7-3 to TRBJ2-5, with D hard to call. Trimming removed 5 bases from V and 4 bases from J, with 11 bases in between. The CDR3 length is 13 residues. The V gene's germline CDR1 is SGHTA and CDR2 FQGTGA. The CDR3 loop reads CASSLRVGETQYF. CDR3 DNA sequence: TGTGCCAGCAGCCTAAGGGTAGGAGAGACCCAGTACTTC.

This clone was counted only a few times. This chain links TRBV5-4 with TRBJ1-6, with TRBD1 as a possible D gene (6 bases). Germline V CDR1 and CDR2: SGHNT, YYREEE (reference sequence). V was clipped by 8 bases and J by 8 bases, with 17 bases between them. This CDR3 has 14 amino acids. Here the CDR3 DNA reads TGTGCCAGGGGACGTGGGGGCAGGGATTCACCCCTCCACTTT. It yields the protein CARGRGGRDSPLHF. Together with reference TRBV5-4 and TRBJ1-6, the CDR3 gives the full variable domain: ETGVTQSPTHLIKTRGQQVTLRCSSQSGHNTVSWYQQALGQGPQFIFQYYREEENGRGNFPPRFSGLQFPNYSSELNVNALELDDSALYLCARGRGGRDSPLHFGNGTRLTVT.

The DNA of the CDR3 is TGTGCCAGCAGTTTAGACAGGGGGTCCTACAATGAGCAGTTCTTC. Its protein is CASSLDRGSYNEQFF. The V call is TRBV6-6, the J call TRBJ2-1; 9 nucleotides match TRBD1. CDR3 length: 15 amino acids. The germline CDR1 and CDR2 sequences are MNHNY and SVGAGI (reference sequence). J lost 1 base, V lost 4 bases, and 2 bases had no gene match.

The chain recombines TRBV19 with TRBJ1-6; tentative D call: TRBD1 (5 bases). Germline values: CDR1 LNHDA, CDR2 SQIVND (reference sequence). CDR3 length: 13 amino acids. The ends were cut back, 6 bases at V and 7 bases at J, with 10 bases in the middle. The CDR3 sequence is CASRVGPNSPLHF. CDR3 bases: TGTGCCAGTAGGGTGGGGCCAAATTCACCCCTCCACTTT.

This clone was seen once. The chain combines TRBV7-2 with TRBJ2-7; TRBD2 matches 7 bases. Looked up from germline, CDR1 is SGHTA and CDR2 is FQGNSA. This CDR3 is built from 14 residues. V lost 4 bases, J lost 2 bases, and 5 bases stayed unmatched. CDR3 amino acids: CASSSGLVPYEQYF. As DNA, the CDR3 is TGTGCCAGCAGCTCTGGACTAGTCCCCTACGAGCAGTACTTC.